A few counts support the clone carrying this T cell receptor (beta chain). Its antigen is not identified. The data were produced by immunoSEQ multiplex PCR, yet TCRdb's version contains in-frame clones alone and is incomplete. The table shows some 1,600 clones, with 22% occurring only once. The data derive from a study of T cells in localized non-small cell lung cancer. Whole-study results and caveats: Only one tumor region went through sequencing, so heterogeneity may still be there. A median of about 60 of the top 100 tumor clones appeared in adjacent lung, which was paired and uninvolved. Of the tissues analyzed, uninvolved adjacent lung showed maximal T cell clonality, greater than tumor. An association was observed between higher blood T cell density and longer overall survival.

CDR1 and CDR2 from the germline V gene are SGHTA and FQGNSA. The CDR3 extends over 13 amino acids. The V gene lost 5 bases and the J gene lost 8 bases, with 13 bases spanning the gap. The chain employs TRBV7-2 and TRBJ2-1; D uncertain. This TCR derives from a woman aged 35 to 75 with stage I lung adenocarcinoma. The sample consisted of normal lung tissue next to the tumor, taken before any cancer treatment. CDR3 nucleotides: TGTGCCAGCAGCCTACAAAGGTCGGATGAGCAGTTCTTC. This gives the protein CASSLQRSDEQFF.